This T cell receptor (beta chain) derives from a study of cytotoxic CD8 clonotypes in ibrutinib-treated CLL. The CDR3 runs 13 residues. Germline CDR1 and CDR2: GTSNPN and SVGIG (reference sequence). J was trimmed by 4 bases and V by 5 bases; bases with no gene match: 4. Clones were sequenced by immunoSEQ multiplex PCR, and TCRdb holds only the in-frame ones, with some missing. The sample holds around 150,000 clones, roughly 90% seen once. Sequenced here: PBMCs, sampled at disease progression, from a patient treated with ibrutinib. The sequence derives from a human donor with chronic lymphocytic leukemia. The genes are TRBV30 and TRBJ1-5, with 8 bases aligning to TRBD1. The CDR3 region has the DNA TGTGCCTGGGACAGGGGTTGGAATCAGCCCCAGCATTTT. Translation: CAWDRGWNQPQHF.